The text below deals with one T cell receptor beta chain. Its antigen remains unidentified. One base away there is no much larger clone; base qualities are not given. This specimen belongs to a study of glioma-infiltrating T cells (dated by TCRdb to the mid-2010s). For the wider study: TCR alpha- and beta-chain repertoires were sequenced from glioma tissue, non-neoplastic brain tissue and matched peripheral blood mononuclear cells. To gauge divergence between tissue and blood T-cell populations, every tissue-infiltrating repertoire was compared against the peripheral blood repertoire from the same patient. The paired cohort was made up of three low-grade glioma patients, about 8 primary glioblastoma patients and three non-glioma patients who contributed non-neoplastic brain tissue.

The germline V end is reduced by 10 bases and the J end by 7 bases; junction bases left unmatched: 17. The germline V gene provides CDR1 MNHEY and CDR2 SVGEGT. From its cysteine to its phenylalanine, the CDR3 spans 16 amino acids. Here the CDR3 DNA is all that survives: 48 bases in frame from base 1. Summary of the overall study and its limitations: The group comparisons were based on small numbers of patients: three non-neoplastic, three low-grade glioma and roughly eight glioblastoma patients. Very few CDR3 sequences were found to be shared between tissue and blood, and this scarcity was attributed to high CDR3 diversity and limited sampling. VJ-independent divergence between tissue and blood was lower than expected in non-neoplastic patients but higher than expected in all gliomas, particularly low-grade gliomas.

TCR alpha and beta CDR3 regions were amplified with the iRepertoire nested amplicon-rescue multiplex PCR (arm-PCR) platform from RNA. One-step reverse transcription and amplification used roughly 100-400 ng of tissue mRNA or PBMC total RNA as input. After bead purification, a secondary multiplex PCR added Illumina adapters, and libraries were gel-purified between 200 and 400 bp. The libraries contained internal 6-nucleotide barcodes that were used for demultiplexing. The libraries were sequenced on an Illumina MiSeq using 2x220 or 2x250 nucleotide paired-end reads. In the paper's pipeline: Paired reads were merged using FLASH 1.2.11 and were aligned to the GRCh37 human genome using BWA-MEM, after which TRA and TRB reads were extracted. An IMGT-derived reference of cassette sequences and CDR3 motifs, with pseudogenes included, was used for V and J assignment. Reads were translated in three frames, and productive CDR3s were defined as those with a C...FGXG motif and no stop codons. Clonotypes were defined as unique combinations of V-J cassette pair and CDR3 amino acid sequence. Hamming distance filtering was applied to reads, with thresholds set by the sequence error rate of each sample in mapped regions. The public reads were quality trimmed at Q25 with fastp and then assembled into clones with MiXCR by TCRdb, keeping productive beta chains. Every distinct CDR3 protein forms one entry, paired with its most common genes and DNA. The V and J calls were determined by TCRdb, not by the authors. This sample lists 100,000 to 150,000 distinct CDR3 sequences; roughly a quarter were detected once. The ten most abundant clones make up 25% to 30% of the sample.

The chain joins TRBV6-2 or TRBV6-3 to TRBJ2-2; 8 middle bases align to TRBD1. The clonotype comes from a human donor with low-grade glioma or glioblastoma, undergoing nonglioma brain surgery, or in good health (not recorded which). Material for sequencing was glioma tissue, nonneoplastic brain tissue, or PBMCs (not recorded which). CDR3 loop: CATNRNRQGSNGELFF. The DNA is TGTGCCACCAATCGGAACAGACAGGGGTCCAACGGGGAGCTGTTTTTT.